Sequencing of this TCR beta chain was carried out in a study of blood T cell repertoires in COVID-19 (dated by TCRdb to the early 2020s). Background for the entire study: Samples covering the acute and convalescent phases of COVID-19 were provided by collaborators in the United States, Italy and Spain. The material from the prospective study consisted of cDNA or gDNA derived from T cells, B-cell-depleted T cells, or PBMCs. The dataset comprised deeply sampled blood TCRbeta repertoires from subjects exposed to, actively infected with, or recovered from COVID-19. The repertoires were released in a freely available public database intended as a resource for research on the immune response to SARS-CoV-2. The samples were drawn from the first 160 participants of the ongoing ImmuneRACE study and from some 1,300 subjects provided by 6 global collaborators. The sample metadata nearly always contained a de-identified subject ID, COVID-19 status, age in years and sex. Where available, HLA class I and class II types were obtained from metadata supplied by the sample provider rather than from assay-based typing. Summary of the overall study and its limitations: Clinical and demographic metadata were provided uncurated, with the amount varying by source and participant.

The immunoSEQ Assay, a bias-controlled multiplex PCR, was used to amplify TCRbeta CDR3 regions from genomic DNA. Processing in the source paper ran as follows. Nucleated cell counts per sample were estimated from amplification of reference gene primers within the assay. Sequence reads were collapsed and filtered to measure the absolute abundance of every unique TCRbeta CDR3 rearrangement. For each sample, productive Simpson clonality was calculated as the square root of Simpson's diversity index across productive rearrangements. TCRdb re-hosts the immuneACCESS table, in-frame sequences only. Its copies lack some clones; in the studies checked, an unresolved V gene accounts for under half of them, and the cause for the rest is not known. That table gives V, J and clone size, and the DNA gave D and trimming. The sample table holds around 19,000 clones, of which approximately 90% were seen once. The leading ten clones occupy about 7.8% of the sample.

Collaborating institutions collected whole blood in K2EDTA tubes following their own protocols. For TCRbeta analysis, collaborators shipped samples in one of three forms: frozen whole blood, isolated PBMCs, or DNA extracted from either of those sample types. As concerns this clone: What antigen it recognizes has not been identified. No clone much larger than this one lies a single base away; base qualities are absent.

This TCR came from a woman aged 55-75 years with active COVID-19. The sequencing sample was made of peripheral blood.

At the DNA level, the sequence is TGTGCCAGCAGCTCCTTGGACAGGGGCCTACTCACCGGGGAGCTGTTTTTT. This gives the protein CASSSLDRGLLTGELFF. The chain links TRBV5-6 with TRBJ2-2, and TRBD1 aligns with 9 junction nucleotides. CDR1 and CDR2, looked up from the germline V gene, are SGHDT and YYEEEE. From the cysteine through the phenylalanine, the CDR3 covers 17 amino acids. The only DNA kept is the CDR3, 51 bases in frame from the first base. Trimming takes 3 bases off V and 4 bases off J; junction bases not matched to a gene: 10.